This T cell receptor beta chain was identified in a study of a mutant IDH1 vaccine in newly diagnosed glioma. Study details: Patients were started on vaccination 4-6 weeks after radiotherapy alone, or with temozolomide cycles. Treated patients were roughly 62% male, about 38% female, mean age about 43 years.

Documented time point: week 23, last vaccination. It was 300 ug of mutant IDH1 20-mer peptide that made up each vaccine dose, given with topical imiquimod. The protocol was immunoSEQ multiplex PCR, while the TCRdb copy is restricted to in-frame clones and leaves out a portion. The table includes tens of thousands of clones, roughly 85% detected once. V was trimmed by 8 bases and J by 6 bases, leaving 14 bases between them. CDR1 LNHDA and CDR2 SQIVND come from the germline V gene (reference sequence). This CDR3 contains 12 residues. Remarks on this clone: Its antigen is unidentified.

Study-level points and caveats: Immune responses induced by vaccination arose in approximately 93% of the patients. There seemed to be no relation between pseudoprogression and changes in top peripheral T cell clonotypes.

The clonotype was recovered from a man aged 25 to 40 with glioma. This sample comprised PBMCs, obtained from a glioma patient whose treatment included an IDH1 peptide vaccine. The rearrangement joins TRBV19 to TRBJ2-7, with D perhaps assigned TRBD1 or TRBD2 (6 bases each). The CDR3 bases are TGTGCCAGTTCCCTCCCGGGGGCCGAGCAGTACTTC. Residues: CASSLPGAEQYF.